This T cell receptor beta chain was sequenced for a study of metastatic and nonmetastatic thyroid tumors. In its sample, this clone was seen once. Germline V CDR1 and CDR2: SGHRS, YFSETQ. This CDR3 has 13 amino acids. Trimming stripped 3 bases from V and 0 bases from J, with 6 bases between. TCRdb reprocessed the PCR reads via MiXCR. This sample carries roughly 16,000 clones, roughly a third of them seen once, and the ten largest clones take around 7%. Nobody among the patients had been given any treatment before thyroid surgery. The clonotype originates from a female donor with papillary thyroid cancer or a benign thyroid nodule (not recorded which). Some clones in this sample may be carry-over from other donors' samples. The rearrangement joins TRBV5-1 to TRBJ1-1; unclear D gene. Sequencing was carried out using tumor tissue. The DNA of the CDR3 is TGCGCCAGCAGCTGGACCCTGAACACTGAAGCTTTCTTT. This encodes CASSWTLNTEAFF.